The rows below give T cell receptor beta chains drawn from one sample of a study of shared clonotypes between healthy human individuals. The assay was immunoSEQ multiplex PCR, and TCRdb's table has in-frame clones only and misses some. The sample contains roughly 640,000 clones, 97% of which appear only once. Sequencing used naive CD4+ T cells sorted from blood. These receptors were collected from a woman aged 25 to 39 in good health. CDR3s include the opening cysteine and the closing phenylalanine or tryptophan. Each record gives: J gene, clone size, D gene, V gene, CDR3 DNA, CDR3 protein. A D gene is named only where the DNA matches it firmly. Some rows mark clone size as missing; the rest say once, few, many or name a class of expanded clone.

TRBJ2-3,NA,NA,TRBV29-1,TGCAGCGTTGTGCCGGGGGGCAACGCAGATACGCAGTATTTT,CSVVPGGNADTQYF
TRBJ1-1,NA,NA,TRBV7-3,TGTGCCAGCAGCTCCCGGACCAACACTGAAGCTTTCTTT,CASSSRTNTEAFF
TRBJ2-7,NA,TRBD2,TRBV6-5,TGTGCCAGCAGTTACACACTAGCGGGAGTGGTGCACGAGCAGTACTTC,CASSYTLAGVVHEQYF
TRBJ1-2,NA,NA,TRBV5-1,TGCGCCAGCAGCTCGAACAGGGATTGGGACGGCTACACCTTC,CASSSNRDWDGYTF
TRBJ2-7,NA,NA,TRBV30,TGTGCCTGGAGTGTCAGGACTACCTACTCCTACGAGCAGTACTTC,CAWSVRTTYSYEQYF
TRBJ2-1,NA,TRBD2,TRBV11-3,TGTGCCAGCAGCCCCCCACTAAGTGGACGGGGGGCCTACAATGAGCAGTTCTTC,CASSPPLSGRGAYNEQFF
TRBJ1-5,NA,NA,TRBV19,TGTGCCAGTAGTTCCAGGGGATTACAGCCCCAGCATTTT,CASSSRGLQPQHF
TRBJ2-2,NA,NA,TRBV21-1,TGTGCCAGCACCCAAAGGTGGCTAGCGGGGACCGGGGAGCTGTTTTTT,CASTQRWLAGTGELFF
TRBJ2-6,once,TRBD2,TRBV5-1,TGCGCCAGCAGCCGACTAGCGGGAGGATCAGGGGCCAACGTCCTGACTTTC,CASSRLAGGSGANVLTF
TRBJ2-7,NA,TRBD2,TRBV6-1,TGTGCCAGCACCTTCGGGGGGTATTCATCCTACGAGCAGTACTTC,CASTFGGYSSYEQYF
TRBJ1-3,NA,NA,TRBV6-6,TGTGCCAGCACCTCAGGGAAATCTGGAAACACCATATATTTT,CASTSGKSGNTIYF
TRBJ2-7,few,TRBD1,TRBV2,TGTGCCAGCAGTCGACAGGGTGGGTACTTC,CASSRQGGYF
TRBJ2-5,once,TRBD2,TRBV18,TGTGCCAGCTCACCGAGGACTAGCGGGTCGCGGGAGACCCAGTACTTC,CASSPRTSGSRETQYF
TRBJ2-7,NA,NA,TRBV7-3,TGTGCCAGCAGCGAGAACGGTGGGGGAACCTACGAGCAGTACTTC,CASSENGGGTYEQYF
TRBJ1-5,NA,NA,TRBV7-2,TGTGCCAGCAGCTTAGGACAGACAAGCAATCAGCCCCAGCATTTT,CASSLGQTSNQPQHF
TRBJ2-7,NA,NA,TRBV11-3,TGTGCCAGCAGCTTATTCCAGGGGAGCTCCTACGAGCAGTACTTC,CASSLFQGSSYEQYF
TRBJ2-7,NA,NA,TRBV18,TGTGCCAGCTCACCACGGGGCGGGGGCATCGACGAGCAGTACTTC,CASSPRGGGIDEQYF
TRBJ1-1,NA,NA,TRBV9,TGTGCCAGCAGCGTATCCCCGGGGGGAAACACTGAAGCTTTCTTT,CASSVSPGGNTEAFF
TRBJ2-1,NA,TRBD2,TRBV7-2,TGTGCCAGCAGCCAATGGACTAGCGGGAGATTAAATGAGCAGTTCTTC,CASSQWTSGRLNEQFF
TRBJ2-3,NA,NA,TRBV10-2,TGCGCCAGCAGTGAACGCCCGGGAGAGGCAGATACGCAGTATTTT,CASSERPGEADTQYF
TRBJ2-1,NA,TRBD1,TRBV27,TGTGCCAGCAGTCAAAGGACAGGGGAGGTTCAGTTCTTC,CASSQRTGEVQFF
TRBJ2-7,NA,NA,TRBV6-5,TGTGCCAGCAGTTACGAGGCAGGGATCTACGAGCAGTACTTC,CASSYEAGIYEQYF
TRBJ1-2,NA,NA,TRBV6-5,TGTGCCAGCAGGGGGGGGGCGGACTATGGCTACACCTTC,CASRGGADYGYTF
TRBJ2-7,NA,TRBD1,TRBV28,TGTGCCAGCAATGGGGACAGGGGCTACGAGCAGTACTTC,CASNGDRGYEQYF
TRBJ1-1,NA,TRBD1,TRBV29-1,TGCAGCGTTGAAGATCTGCGACAGGGTGAAGCTTTCTTT,CSVEDLRQGEAFF
TRBJ2-1,NA,NA,TRBV7-9,TGTGCCAGCAGCGGCCGCCGACTAGATCTGGATAATGAGCAGTTCTTC,CASSGRRLDLDNEQFF
TRBJ2-1,NA,TRBD1,TRBV11-2,TGTGCCAGCAGCTCGGGACAGATTTCCTACAATGAGCAGTTCTTC,CASSSGQISYNEQFF
TRBJ2-7,NA,NA,TRBV5-1,TGCGCCAGCAGCCGCCGGGACACCATCTACGAGCAGTACTTC,CASSRRDTIYEQYF
TRBJ1-5,few,NA,TRBV27,TGTGCCAGCGGCGCACAACCAAGCAATCAGCCCCAGCATTTT,CASGAQPSNQPQHF
TRBJ1-6,NA,NA,TRBV5-4,TGTGCCAGCAGCTCGGTTTCGAACAGATATTCACCCCTCCACTTT,CASSSVSNRYSPLHF
TRBJ1-1,NA,NA,TRBV19,TGTGCCAGTAGTATGACAGAGTACACTGAAGCTTTCTTT,CASSMTEYTEAFF
TRBJ1-2,NA,TRBD1,TRBV28,TGTGCCAGCAGTTTAGACAGGGCCTATGGCTACACCTTC,CASSLDRAYGYTF
TRBJ1-1,once,TRBD1,TRBV10-1,TGCGCCAGCAGAGCCGGGACAGGGGAAAACACTGAAGCTTTCTTT,CASRAGTGENTEAFF
TRBJ1-1,NA,NA,TRBV28,TGTGCCAGCATTCGGGGGACCGCATGGACTGAAGCTTTCTTT,CASIRGTAWTEAFF
TRBJ2-1,NA,NA,TRBV6-6,TGTGCCAGCAAAAAATCGCAGCTCAGCTCCTACAATGAGCAGTTCTTC,CASKKSQLSSYNEQFF
TRBJ2-2,NA,TRBD1,TRBV10-2,TGCGCCAGCAGCGGACAGGGCCGAACCGGGGAGCTGTTTTTT,CASSGQGRTGELFF
TRBJ2-1,NA,NA,TRBV2,TGTGCCAGCAGGACCCCTTTCTACAATGAGCAGTTCTTC,CASRTPFYNEQFF
TRBJ2-1,NA,TRBD2,TRBV7-7,TGTGCCAGCAGCCCTGTACGAGCGGGAGGATCTGAGCAGTTCTTC,CASSPVRAGGSEQFF
TRBJ2-5,NA,NA,TRBV28,TGTGCCAGCAGTTTTCCCGGGACAGCGGGGGAGACCCAGTACTTC,CASSFPGTAGETQYF
TRBJ1-5,once,NA,TRBV10-2,TGCGCCAGCAGTGAGTCGGCAGGGGATCAGCCCCAGCATTTT,CASSESAGDQPQHF